One and the same sample provided the 2 T cell receptor beta chains below, sequenced in a study of shared clonotypes between healthy human individuals. Clones were read by immunoSEQ multiplex PCR, and TCRdb kept only the in-frame ones, dropping some. Here the sample spans 550,000 to 800,000 clones, under 80% being singletons. What was sequenced was memory CD4+ T cells sorted from blood. Subset in this sample: CD45RA-negative fraction. The receptors were gathered from a woman in her twenties or thirties in good health.

Many counts were recorded for this clone. The rearrangement joins TRBV27 to TRBJ2-7, with 14 positions matching TRBD2. CDR1 and CDR2 from the germline V gene are MNHEY and SMNVEV (reference sequence). Trimming at V came to 7 bases and at J to 6 bases, leaving 20 bases not matched to a gene. The CDR3 loop spans 19 amino acids. This chain's CDR3 is CASTPDSGLAGGNPAEQYF. In DNA form, the CDR3 reads TGTGCCAGCACCCCCGACAGCGGACTAGCGGGAGGTAACCCCGCCGAGCAGTACTTC.

This sequence joins TRBV4-1 and TRBJ2-7, with TRBD2 matching 11 bases. The CDR3 extends over 15 amino acids. With 1 base clipped from V and 3 bases from J, the junction kept 2 bases outside the gene matches. Germline V gene lookup returns CDR1 MGHRA and CDR2 YSYEKL. The CDR3: CASSQVGTSGYEQYF. CDR3 nucleotide sequence: TGCGCCAGCAGCCAAGTGGGGACTAGCGGCTACGAGCAGTACTTC.